This T cell receptor beta chain was recorded in a study of blood T cells in healthy people across ages. Looking at the study overall: In model experiments, template switching was able to capture about one barcoded beta molecule for every two T cells that were present.

Study results and caveats: Without sorted subsets, naive and antigen-experienced compartments could not be conclusively compared.

Comment on this clonotype: Its antigen is unidentified.

It was with a sample-barcoded 5' primer and a J-beta primer mix that a second PCR of roughly 6 to 12 cycles was run. Any given sample supplied a minimum of 2.5 million CDR3-containing paired-end reads. From the 5' RACE reads, TCRdb called clonotypes with MiXCR, one entry per CDR3 protein. The table records 380,000 or so distinct CDR3 sequences, 50% to 60% of them present only once. CDR1 MDHEN and CDR2 SYDVKM come from the germline V gene. The CDR3 is made up of 14 amino acids. V shed 2 bases and J shed 3 bases, with 10 bases lying between them. Donors gave 8.5 to 10 milliliters of peripheral blood apiece.

Input material: blood. The clonotype was recovered from a man between 60 and 75 years old in good health. The V and J genes are TRBV28 and TRBJ1-1, with D uncertain. The chain's CDR3 is CASSLPGFDTEAFF. DNA for the CDR3: TGTGCCAGCAGTTTACCGGGGTTTGACACTGAAGCTTTCTTT.